The clone carrying this T cell receptor (beta chain) was detected a few times. These data originate in a study of CD8+ T cells in alopecia areata. Sequencing templates came from extracted RNA that was reverse transcribed into cDNA. TCRdb's table, derived via immunoSEQ multiplex PCR, lists solely in-frame clones and lacks some. Of over 85,000 clones in the sample, about three quarters were seen once. Treatment specified: oral pan-JAK inhibitor, 5-10 mg twice daily. The CDR3 length is 15 residues. Germline assignment: CDR1 LNHNV and CDR2 YYDKDF (reference sequence). J gave up 5 bases and V 0 bases, and 2 bases lay outside the gene matches.

The sequence came from a human donor with alopecia areata. Sequenced material: CD8+ T cells sorted from blood, taken at approximately week 42, from a patient treated with tofacitinib. The V call is TRBV15, the J call TRBJ2-1, with TRBD2 identical over 9 bases. The CDR3 DNA is TGTGCCACCAGCAGAGAGCGGGGGGGACACAATGAGCAGTTCTTC. Residues: CATSRERGGHNEQFF.